This T cell receptor (beta chain) was profiled in a study of blood T cell repertoires in COVID-19. Overall study context: Donors in the United States, Italy and Spain gave samples during acute or convalescent COVID-19. T cells, B-cell-depleted T cells, or PBMCs supplied cDNA or gDNA.

In the original processing: Amplification of reference gene primers provided the estimated nucleated cell counts. The repertoire was sequenced with immunoSEQ multiplex PCR; TCRdb's copy has only in-frame clones and lacks some. The DNA gave D and trimming, while V, J and clone size come from that table. Among roughly 120,000 clones, around 80% were seen once, and the ten largest hold less than 8%. The J segment lost 2 bases and the V segment lost 3 bases, leaving 4 bases of the junction unmatched. Germline V CDR1 and CDR2: SGHNT, YENEEA. The CDR3 has 15 amino acids. The sequencing input was peripheral blood. The V and J genes are TRBV11-3 and TRBJ1-3; TRBD1 agrees at 7 bases. The sequence derives from a man between 65 and 80 years old with active or convalescent COVID-19. In DNA form, the CDR3 reads TGTGCCAGCAGCTTCCGCGGACAGGCTGGAAACACCATATATTTT. Amino acid sequence: CASSFRGQAGNTIYF. Variable domain in full (rest from reference TRBV11-3 and TRBJ1-3): EAGVVQSPRYKIIEKKQPVAFWCNPISGHNTLYWYLQNLGQGPELLIRYENEEAVDDSQLPKDRFSAERLKGVDSTLKIQPAELGDSAVYLCASSFRGQAGNTIYFGEGSWLTVV.